The present entry profiles one T cell receptor beta chain with its context. Its antigen is undetermined. Healthy HIV-negative adults without recent acute infections or vaccinations served as donors. The sample belongs to a study of shared clonotypes between healthy human individuals. General study points: Generally, estimated richness proved larger in naive subsets than it did in memory subsets.

Libraries were prepared by immunoSEQ multiplex PCR; TCRdb keeps only in-frame clonotypes and omits some of them. The top ten clones hold around 1.8% of a sample with hundreds of thousands of clones, about 80% of them seen once. The CDR3 extends over 16 amino acids. V gene TRBV21-1 combines with J gene TRBJ1-1. TRBV21-1 is a listed pseudogene. The sequenced sample was memory CD4+ T cells sorted from blood. Subset of the sample: CD45RA-negative fraction. This receptor was identified in a woman in her 30s in good health. The CDR3: CASSKGRVKAYTEAFF. The CDR3 DNA is TGTGCCAGCAGCAAAGGACGAGTGAAGGCGTACACTGAAGCTTTCTTT.